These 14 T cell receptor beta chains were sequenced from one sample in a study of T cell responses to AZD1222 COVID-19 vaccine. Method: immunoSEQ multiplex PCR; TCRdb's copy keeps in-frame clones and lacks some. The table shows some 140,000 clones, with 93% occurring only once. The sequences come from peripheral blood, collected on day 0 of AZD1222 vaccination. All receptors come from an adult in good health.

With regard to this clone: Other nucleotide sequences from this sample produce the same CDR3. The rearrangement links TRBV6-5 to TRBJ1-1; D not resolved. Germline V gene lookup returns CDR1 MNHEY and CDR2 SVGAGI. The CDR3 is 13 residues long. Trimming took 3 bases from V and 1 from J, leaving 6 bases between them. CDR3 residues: CASSYTENTEAFF. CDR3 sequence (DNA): TGTGCCAGCAGTTATACAGAGAACACTGAAGCTTTCTTT.

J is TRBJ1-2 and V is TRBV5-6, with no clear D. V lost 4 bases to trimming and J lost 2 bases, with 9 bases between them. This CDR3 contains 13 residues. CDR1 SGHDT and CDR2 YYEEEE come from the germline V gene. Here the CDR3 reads CASSVDTNYGYTF. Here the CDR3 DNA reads TGTGCCAGCAGCGTTGACACAAACTATGGCTACACCTTC.

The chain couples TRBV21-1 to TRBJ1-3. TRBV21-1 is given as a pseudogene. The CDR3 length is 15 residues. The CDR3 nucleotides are TGTGCCAGCAGCGCTGACCTATACTCTGGAAACACCATATATTTT. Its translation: CASSADLYSGNTIYF.

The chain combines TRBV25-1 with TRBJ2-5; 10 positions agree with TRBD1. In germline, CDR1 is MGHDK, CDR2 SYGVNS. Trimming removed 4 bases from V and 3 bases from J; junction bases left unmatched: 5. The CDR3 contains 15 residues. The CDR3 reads CASSARQGAEETQYF. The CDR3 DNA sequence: TGTGCCAGCAGTGCCCGACAGGGGGCGGAAGAGACCCAGTACTTC.

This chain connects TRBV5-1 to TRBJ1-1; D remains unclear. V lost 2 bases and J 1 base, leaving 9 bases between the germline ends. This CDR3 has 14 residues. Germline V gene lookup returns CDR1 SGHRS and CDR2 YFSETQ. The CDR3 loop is CASSFGPANTEAFF. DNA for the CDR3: TGCGCCAGCAGCTTCGGCCCAGCGAACACTGAAGCTTTCTTT.

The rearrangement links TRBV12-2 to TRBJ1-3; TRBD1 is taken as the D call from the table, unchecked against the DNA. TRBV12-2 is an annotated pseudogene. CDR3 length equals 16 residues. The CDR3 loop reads CASRTRTLLSGNTIYF. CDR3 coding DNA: TGTGCAAGTCGCACCCGGACACTCCTTTCTGGAAACACCATATATTTT.

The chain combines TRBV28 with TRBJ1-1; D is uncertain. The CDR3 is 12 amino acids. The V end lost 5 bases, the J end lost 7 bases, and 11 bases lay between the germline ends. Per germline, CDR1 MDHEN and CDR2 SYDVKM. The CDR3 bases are TGTGCCAGCAGTGTGTACAGTGTTGAAGCTTTCTTT. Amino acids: CASSVYSVEAFF. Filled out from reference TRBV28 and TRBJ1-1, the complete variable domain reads DVKVTQSSRYLVKRTGEKVFLECVQDMDHENMFWYRQDPGLGLRLIYFSYDVKMKEKGDIPEGYSVSREKKERFSLILESASTNQTSMYLCASSVYSVEAFFGQGTRLTVV.

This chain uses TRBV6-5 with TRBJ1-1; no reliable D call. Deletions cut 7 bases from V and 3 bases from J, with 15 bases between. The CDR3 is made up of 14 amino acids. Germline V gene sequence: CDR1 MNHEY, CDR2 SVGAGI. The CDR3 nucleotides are TGTGCCAGCAACAAGGGCAGTCTTTACACTGAAGCTTTCTTT. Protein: CASNKGSLYTEAFF.

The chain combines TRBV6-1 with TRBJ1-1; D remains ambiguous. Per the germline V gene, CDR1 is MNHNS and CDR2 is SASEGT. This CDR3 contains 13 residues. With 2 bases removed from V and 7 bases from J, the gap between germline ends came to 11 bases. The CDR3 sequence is CASSESPVVEAFF. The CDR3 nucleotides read TGTGCCAGCAGTGAATCCCCGGTCGTTGAAGCTTTCTTT.

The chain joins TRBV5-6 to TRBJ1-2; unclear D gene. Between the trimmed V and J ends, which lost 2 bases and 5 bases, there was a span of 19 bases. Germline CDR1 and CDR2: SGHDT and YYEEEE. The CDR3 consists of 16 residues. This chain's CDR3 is CASSLPYTEDSYGYTF. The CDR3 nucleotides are TGTGCCAGCAGCTTACCTTATACAGAAGACTCGTATGGCTACACCTTC.

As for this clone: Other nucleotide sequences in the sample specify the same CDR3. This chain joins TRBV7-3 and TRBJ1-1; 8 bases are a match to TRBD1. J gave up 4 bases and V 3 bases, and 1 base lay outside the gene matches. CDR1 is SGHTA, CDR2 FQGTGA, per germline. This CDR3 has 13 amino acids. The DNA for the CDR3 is TGTGCCAGCAGCTTGACAGGGGCCACTGAAGCTTTCTTT. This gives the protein CASSLTGATEAFF. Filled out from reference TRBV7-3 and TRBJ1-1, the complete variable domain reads GAGVSQTPSNKVTEKGKYVELRCDPISGHTALYWYRQSLGQGPEFLIYFQGTGAADDSGLPNDRFFAVRPEGSVSTLKIQRTERGDSAVYLCASSLTGATEAFFGQGTRLTVV.

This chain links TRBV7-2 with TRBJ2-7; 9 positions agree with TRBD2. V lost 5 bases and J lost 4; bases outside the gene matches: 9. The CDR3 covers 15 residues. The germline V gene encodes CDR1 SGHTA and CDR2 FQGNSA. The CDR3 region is CASSTSGSLDYEQYF. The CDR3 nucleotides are TGTGCCAGCAGCACTAGCGGGTCACTAGATTACGAGCAGTACTTC.

CDR3 in DNA: TGTGCCATCAGCCTTCGCGGGGGGGAGGACGAGCAGTACTTC. Translating it yields CAISLRGGEDEQYF. V is TRBV10-3 and J is TRBJ2-7, with 9 nucleotides matching TRBD2. The junction had 8 bases not matched to a gene; V was cut back by 6 bases and J by 5 bases. This CDR3 comprises 14 residues. The germline CDR1 and CDR2 sequences are ENHRY and SYGVKD.

CDR3 coding DNA: TGTGCCAGCAGCTTAAGTCAGGGGTTGGGTCAGCCCCAGCATTTT. Its protein is CASSLSQGLGQPQHF. The V gene is TRBV7-8, the J gene TRBJ1-5; D may be TRBD1 (6 bases). CDR1 is SGHVS and CDR2 is FQNEAQ in the germline V gene. With 2 bases removed from V and 6 bases from J, the gap between germline ends came to 14 bases. The CDR3 has 15 residues.